Listed below are T cell receptor beta chains from one sample, sequenced in a study of cytomegalovirus exposure and HLA in healthy donors. This table comes from immunoSEQ multiplex PCR, and its TCRdb copy is limited to in-frame clones, with some not included. The sample lists about 51,000 clones; roughly four fifths were seen once. The sequencing sample was made of PBMCs. The receptors derive from a boy aged 5 to 17 in good health and CMV-seropositive. Each CDR3 is given with its conserved first and last residue. The order of the fields is clone size, J gene, D gene, V gene, CDR3 protein, CDR3 DNA. A D gene is named only where the DNA matches it firmly. A row's size may be missing; if present it is once, few, many or a size class.

clone_size: -; j_call: TRBJ2-3; d_call: -; v_call: TRBV5-1; cdr3_aa: CASIGGATTDTQYF; cdr3_nt: TGCGCCAGCATTGGGGGGGCAACGACAGATACGCAGTATTTT
clone_size: -; j_call: TRBJ2-2; d_call: -; v_call: TRBV29-1; cdr3_aa: CSVEDLATAGELFF; cdr3_nt: TGCAGCGTTGAAGACCTCGCGACAGCCGGGGAGCTGTTTTTT
clone_size: -; j_call: TRBJ2-1; d_call: -; v_call: TRBV9; cdr3_aa: CASRAGLAGNVNEQFF; cdr3_nt: TGTGCCAGCAGGGCCGGCTTGGCGGGAAACGTCAATGAGCAGTTCTTC
clone_size: -; j_call: TRBJ2-7; d_call: -; v_call: TRBV19; cdr3_aa: CASSTRTAGSYEQYF; cdr3_nt: TGTGCCAGTAGTACCCGGACAGCTGGCTCCTACGAGCAGTACTTC
clone_size: -; j_call: TRBJ2-2; d_call: -; v_call: TRBV6-5; cdr3_aa: CASKVRAGELFF; cdr3_nt: TGTGCCAGCAAAGTCCGAGCCGGGGAGCTGTTTTTT
clone_size: -; j_call: TRBJ2-3; d_call: -; v_call: TRBV7-6; cdr3_aa: CASSLGLSSTDTQYF; cdr3_nt: TGTGCCAGCAGCTTAGGTTTGTCTAGCACAGATACGCAGTATTTT
clone_size: -; j_call: TRBJ1-1; d_call: TRBD1; v_call: TRBV6-5; cdr3_aa: CASSPQGVFTEAFF; cdr3_nt: TGTGCCAGCAGCCCACAGGGGGTGTTCACTGAAGCTTTCTTT
clone_size: -; j_call: TRBJ2-2; d_call: -; v_call: TRBV9; cdr3_aa: CASSLMRGELFF; cdr3_nt: TGTGCCAGCAGCCTCATGCGCGGGGAGCTGTTTTTT
clone_size: -; j_call: TRBJ1-2; d_call: TRBD1; v_call: TRBV19; cdr3_aa: CASWEQGDGYTF; cdr3_nt: TGTGCCAGCTGGGAACAGGGGGATGGCTACACCTTC
clone_size: -; j_call: TRBJ2-1; d_call: TRBD2; v_call: TRBV5-6; cdr3_aa: CASSLRTSGAYNEQFF; cdr3_nt: TGTGCCAGCAGCTTGAGGACTAGCGGGGCCTACAATGAGCAGTTCTTC
clone_size: -; j_call: TRBJ1-6; d_call: -; v_call: TRBV5-8; cdr3_aa: CASSPTAVSPLHF; cdr3_nt: TGTGCCAGCAGCCCCACAGCTGTTTCACCCCTCCACTTT
clone_size: -; j_call: TRBJ2-1; d_call: TRBD1; v_call: TRBV5-6; cdr3_aa: CASILTGGIYNEQFF; cdr3_nt: TGTGCCAGCATTCTGACAGGGGGCATCTACAATGAGCAGTTCTTC
clone_size: -; j_call: TRBJ2-7; d_call: -; v_call: TRBV7-9; cdr3_aa: CASNGGPAGATYEQYF; cdr3_nt: TGTGCCAGCAATGGGGGCCCTGCGGGGGCCACCTACGAGCAGTACTTC
clone_size: -; j_call: TRBJ1-2; d_call: -; v_call: TRBV5-1; cdr3_aa: CASSLDPLTYGYTF; cdr3_nt: TGCGCCAGCAGCTTGGACCCGTTAACTTATGGCTACACCTTC
clone_size: -; j_call: TRBJ2-2; d_call: TRBD2; v_call: TRBV9; cdr3_aa: CASSGTSGGTKIDTGELFF; cdr3_nt: TGTGCCAGCAGTGGGACTAGCGGGGGGACAAAGATTGACACCGGGGAGCTGTTTTTT
clone_size: once; j_call: TRBJ1-6; d_call: TRBD1; v_call: TRBV5-4; cdr3_aa: CASSIQGKNSPLHF; cdr3_nt: TGTGCCAGCAGCATACAGGGGAAAAATTCACCCCTCCACTTT
clone_size: -; j_call: TRBJ1-2; d_call: -; v_call: TRBV6-1; cdr3_aa: CASTGTLLSYGYTF; cdr3_nt: TGTGCCAGCACCGGGACTTTACTGAGCTATGGCTACACCTTC
clone_size: -; j_call: TRBJ1-1; d_call: -; v_call: TRBV4-1; cdr3_aa: CASSQAQGPGTEAFF; cdr3_nt: TGCGCCAGCAGCCAAGCCCAGGGGCCGGGCACTGAAGCTTTCTTT
clone_size: medium-sized; j_call: TRBJ2-5; d_call: -; v_call: TRBV7-2; cdr3_aa: CASSLWTVQEAQYF; cdr3_nt: TGTGCCAGCAGCTTATGGACGGTTCAGGAGGCCCAGTACTTC
clone_size: -; j_call: TRBJ2-1; d_call: TRBD2; v_call: TRBV7-3; cdr3_aa: CASSSQAGGPYNEQFF; cdr3_nt: TGTGCCAGCAGCTCCCAAGCGGGGGGGCCCTACAATGAGCAGTTCTTC
clone_size: -; j_call: TRBJ2-2; d_call: -; v_call: TRBV5-6; cdr3_aa: CASSPTVVGELFF; cdr3_nt: TGTGCCAGCAGCCCTACAGTGGTCGGGGAGCTGTTTTTT
clone_size: -; j_call: TRBJ2-1; d_call: TRBD1; v_call: TRBV6-5; cdr3_aa: CASSSFDRGIEQFF; cdr3_nt: TGTGCCAGCAGTTCTTTCGACAGGGGGATTGAGCAGTTCTTC
clone_size: -; j_call: TRBJ2-5; d_call: -; v_call: TRBV27; cdr3_aa: CASSSITGPETQYF; cdr3_nt: TGTGCCAGCAGTTCAATCACAGGGCCGGAGACCCAGTACTTC
clone_size: -; j_call: TRBJ1-6; d_call: -; v_call: TRBV5-1; cdr3_aa: CASSSDGPPGGSPLHF; cdr3_nt: TGCGCCAGCAGCTCGGACGGACCTCCGGGGGGTTCACCCCTCCACTTT
clone_size: few; j_call: TRBJ1-1; d_call: -; v_call: TRBV13; cdr3_aa: CASSSSREGGEAFF; cdr3_nt: TGTGCCAGCAGCTCGTCCAGGGAGGGCGGTGAAGCTTTCTTT
clone_size: -; j_call: TRBJ1-5; d_call: -; v_call: TRBV7-2; cdr3_aa: CASSADWNQPQHF; cdr3_nt: TGTGCCAGCAGCGCGGACTGGAATCAGCCCCAGCATTTT
clone_size: few; j_call: TRBJ1-5; d_call: TRBD1; v_call: TRBV4-1; cdr3_aa: CASSPSTGSSNQPQHF; cdr3_nt: TGCGCCAGCAGCCCTTCGACAGGGTCCAGCAATCAGCCCCAGCATTTT
clone_size: -; j_call: TRBJ1-6; d_call: -; v_call: TRBV10-1; cdr3_aa: CASTGLFGSPLHF; cdr3_nt: TGCGCCAGTACTGGACTTTTTGGCTCACCCCTCCACTTT
clone_size: few; j_call: TRBJ1-1; d_call: -; v_call: TRBV10-3; cdr3_aa: CATGGVGVGEAFF; cdr3_nt: TGTGCCACGGGAGGGGTCGGCGTGGGTGAAGCTTTCTTT
clone_size: -; j_call: TRBJ1-6; d_call: TRBD1; v_call: TRBV12-5; cdr3_aa: CASGLTQQGLNSPLHF; cdr3_nt: TGTGCTAGTGGTTTGACCCAACAGGGGTTGAATTCACCCCTCCACTTT
clone_size: -; j_call: TRBJ1-2; d_call: -; v_call: TRBV4-2; cdr3_aa: CASSQSGVPSTYGYTF; cdr3_nt: TGTGCCAGCAGCCAGTCGGGGGTGCCCTCGACCTATGGCTACACCTTC
clone_size: few; j_call: TRBJ2-3; d_call: TRBD2; v_call: TRBV2; cdr3_aa: CASRPFSGGFTDTQYF; cdr3_nt: TGTGCCAGCAGACCCTTTAGCGGGGGGTTCACAGATACGCAGTATTTT
clone_size: -; j_call: TRBJ2-5; d_call: -; v_call: TRBV5-4; cdr3_aa: CASSLAGGETQYF; cdr3_nt: TGTGCCAGCAGCTTGGCGGGGGGCGAGACCCAGTACTTC
clone_size: -; j_call: TRBJ2-7; d_call: -; v_call: TRBV28; cdr3_aa: CAAGSAYEQYF; cdr3_nt: TGTGCCGCCGGGTCCGCCTACGAGCAGTACTTC
clone_size: few; j_call: TRBJ2-7; d_call: TRBD2; v_call: TRBV7-2; cdr3_aa: CASSLAQLAGGFYEQYF; cdr3_nt: TGTGCCAGCAGCTTAGCGCAACTAGCGGGGGGCTTCTACGAGCAGTACTTC
clone_size: -; j_call: TRBJ1-6; d_call: TRBD1; v_call: TRBV7-9; cdr3_aa: CASSLPEQGGNSPLHF; cdr3_nt: TGTGCCAGCAGCTTACCAGAACAGGGGGGTAATTCACCCCTCCACTTT
clone_size: -; j_call: TRBJ2-3; d_call: TRBD1; v_call: TRBV7-3; cdr3_aa: CASSPASPGQGTDTQYF; cdr3_nt: TGTGCCAGCAGCCCCGCATCGCCGGGACAGGGGACAGATACGCAGTATTTT
clone_size: -; j_call: TRBJ1-1; d_call: -; v_call: TRBV11-2; cdr3_aa: CASSPPGYEAFF; cdr3_nt: TGTGCCAGCAGCCCCCCGGGGTATGAAGCTTTCTTT
clone_size: few; j_call: TRBJ1-1; d_call: -; v_call: TRBV7-9; cdr3_aa: CASSLQGGTEAFF; cdr3_nt: TGTGCCAGCAGCTTACAGGGCGGCACTGAAGCTTTCTTT
clone_size: -; j_call: TRBJ2-7; d_call: -; v_call: TRBV7-9; cdr3_aa: CASSFLTDEQYF; cdr3_nt: TGTGCCAGCAGCTTCCTTACGGACGAGCAGTACTTC
clone_size: -; j_call: TRBJ1-2; d_call: -; v_call: TRBV19; cdr3_aa: CASSRDKATLYGYTF; cdr3_nt: TGTGCCAGTAGTCGAGACAAGGCAACGCTCTATGGCTACACCTTC
clone_size: -; j_call: TRBJ2-7; d_call: -; v_call: TRBV11-1; cdr3_aa: CASSRLTGNEQYF; cdr3_nt: TGTGCCAGCAGCCGCCTAACAGGGAACGAGCAGTACTTC
clone_size: once; j_call: TRBJ1-5; d_call: -; v_call: TRBV29-1; cdr3_aa: CSVAPGGGNQPQHF; cdr3_nt: TGCAGCGTTGCCCCCGGTGGTGGCAATCAGCCCCAGCATTTT
clone_size: -; j_call: TRBJ1-1; d_call: -; v_call: TRBV18; cdr3_aa: CASSPDTELPGGFF; cdr3_nt: TGTGCCAGCTCACCTGATACAGAACTACCCGGAGGTTTCTTT
clone_size: once; j_call: TRBJ1-2; d_call: -; v_call: TRBV10-1; cdr3_aa: CASSESFPPVVGEGYTF; cdr3_nt: TGCGCCAGCAGTGAGTCTTTTCCCCCCGTTGTAGGGGAAGGCTACACCTTC
clone_size: -; j_call: TRBJ2-3; d_call: -; v_call: TRBV5-1; cdr3_aa: CASSFPGRADTQYF; cdr3_nt: TGCGCCAGCAGCTTCCCGGGCAGGGCAGATACGCAGTATTTT
clone_size: -; j_call: TRBJ2-7; d_call: -; v_call: TRBV9; cdr3_aa: CASSDGGTSSYEQYF; cdr3_nt: TGTGCCAGCAGCGACGGCGGGACTTCCTCCTACGAGCAGTACTTC
clone_size: -; j_call: TRBJ2-3; d_call: -; v_call: TRBV19; cdr3_aa: CASSIGRSETDTQYF; cdr3_nt: TGTGCCAGTAGTATAGGGAGATCCGAGACAGATACGCAGTATTTT
clone_size: -; j_call: TRBJ2-1; d_call: -; v_call: TRBV25-1; cdr3_aa: CASSDQRALSYNEQFF; cdr3_nt: TGTGCCAGCAGTGATCAGCGGGCCCTCTCCTACAATGAGCAGTTCTTC
clone_size: -; j_call: TRBJ1-4; d_call: TRBD1; v_call: TRBV6-5; cdr3_aa: CASSGTESEKLFF; cdr3_nt: TGTGCCAGCAGTGGGACAGAAAGTGAAAAACTGTTTTTT
clone_size: -; j_call: TRBJ2-1; d_call: TRBD2; v_call: TRBV10-1; cdr3_aa: CASSEVAGAVNEQFF; cdr3_nt: TGCGCCAGCAGTGAGGTAGCGGGGGCCGTCAATGAGCAGTTCTTC
clone_size: -; j_call: TRBJ2-5; d_call: TRBD2; v_call: TRBV7-9; cdr3_aa: CASSLWGGETQYF; cdr3_nt: TGTGCCAGCAGCTTATGGGGGGGAGAGACCCAGTACTTC